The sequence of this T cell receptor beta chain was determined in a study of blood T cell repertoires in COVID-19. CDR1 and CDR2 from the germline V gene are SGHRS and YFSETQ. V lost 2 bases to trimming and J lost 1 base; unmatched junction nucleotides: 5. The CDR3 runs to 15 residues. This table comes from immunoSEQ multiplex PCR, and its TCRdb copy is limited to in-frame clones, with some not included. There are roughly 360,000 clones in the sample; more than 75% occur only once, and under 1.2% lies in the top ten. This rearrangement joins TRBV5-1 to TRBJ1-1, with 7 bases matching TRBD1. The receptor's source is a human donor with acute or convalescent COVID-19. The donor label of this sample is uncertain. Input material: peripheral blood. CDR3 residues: CASSFQTGRNTEAFF. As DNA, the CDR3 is TGCGCCAGCAGCTTCCAGACAGGGAGGAACACTGAAGCTTTCTTT.